This T cell receptor beta chain is from a study of OX40 agonist ivuxolimab in advanced cancers. At the level of the study: Patients enrolled in dose escalation were diagnosed with hepatocellular carcinoma, melanoma, renal cell or head and neck cancer.

TCRdb's table, derived via immunoSEQ multiplex PCR, lists solely in-frame clones and lacks some. The data hold about 42,000 clones, with around nine tenths observed a single time. There are a few counts of this clone. Its antigen remains unknown. Study conclusions and caveats: Expanded clones were, on average, more numerous in CD8+ T cells than in CD4+.

Blood got drawn at baseline, again on cycle 4 day 1, and then on cycle 7 day 1. The CDR3 spans 12 residues. Trimming shortened V by 3 bases and J by 3 bases, and 5 bases separated the two germline ends. From germline, CDR1 is MDHEN and CDR2 SYDVKM. The sequence came from an adult with an advanced solid tumor such as melanoma, head and neck, liver or kidney cancer. The chain combines TRBV28 with TRBJ1-1; perhaps TRBD1 as D (5 bases). Sequences were derived from CD4+ or CD8+ T cells sorted from blood, sampled in a trial of the OX40 agonist ivuxolimab. In nucleotides, the CDR3 is TGTGCCAGCAGTTTGGGGGACACTGAAGCTTTCTTT. This translates into CASSLGDTEAFF.